The clone carrying this TCR beta chain occurred many times. Amplified regions were TCR beta CDR3 sequences from RNA transcripts. HTBI primers drove first-round RT-PCR of the TCR CDR3. One entry per CDR3 protein, called by TCRdb with MiXCR from the multiplex PCR reads. This sample yields roughly 170,000 distinct CDR3 sequences, of which more than 15% are seen a single time; roughly 30% belongs to the top ten. The source of the sample is a study of T cells in Graves' hyperthyroidism and ophthalmopathy. This sequence was found in a woman in her forties or fifties with Graves' hyperthyroidism. Sequences were obtained from blood.

The DNA of the CDR3 is TGTGCCAGCAGCTCTAAGGGGACAACTAATGAAAAACTGTTTTTT. This gives the protein CASSSKGTTNEKLFF. V usage is TRBV7-9 and J usage is TRBJ1-4; D might be TRBD1 (5 bases). Trimming cost V 4 bases and J 0 bases, with 9 bases left between them. This CDR3 region has 15 residues. CDR1 is SEHNR, CDR2 FQNEAQ, per germline (reference sequence).